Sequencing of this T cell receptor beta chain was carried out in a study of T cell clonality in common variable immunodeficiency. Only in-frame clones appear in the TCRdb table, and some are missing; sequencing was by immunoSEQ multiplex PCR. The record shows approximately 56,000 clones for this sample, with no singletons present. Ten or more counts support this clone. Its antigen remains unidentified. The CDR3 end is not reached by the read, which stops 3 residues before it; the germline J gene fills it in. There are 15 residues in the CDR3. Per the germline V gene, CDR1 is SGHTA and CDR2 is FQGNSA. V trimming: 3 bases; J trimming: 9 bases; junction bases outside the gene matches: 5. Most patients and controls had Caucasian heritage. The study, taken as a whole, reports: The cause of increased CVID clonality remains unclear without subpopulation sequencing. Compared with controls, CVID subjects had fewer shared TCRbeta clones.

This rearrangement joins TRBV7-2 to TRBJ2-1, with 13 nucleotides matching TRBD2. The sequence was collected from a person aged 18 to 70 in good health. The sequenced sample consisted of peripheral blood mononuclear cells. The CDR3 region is CASSFGLAGDFEQFF. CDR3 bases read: TGTGCCAGCAGCTTTGGACTAGCGGGAGATTTTGAG.